This T cell receptor (beta chain) is drawn from a study of Ad26.COV2.S vaccination and SARS-CoV-2 variants. Details on this clone: As yet, its antigen is unknown.

Study-level findings and limits: Spike-specific TCR breadth was greater in vaccine than placebo recipients. Substantial breadth was reportedly displayed by spike-specific CD8+ and CD4+ T cell responses after vaccination.

Trimming left V 5 bases short and J 4 bases short, with 18 bases between. Germline V gene data show CDR1 as SGHTA and CDR2 as FQGNSA. The CDR3 length is 15 residues. Method: immunoSEQ multiplex PCR; TCRdb's copy keeps in-frame clones and lacks some. The repertoire holds around 450,000 clones, with around nine tenths as singletons. Treatment: roughly 18 received Ad26.COV2.S at low or high dose, single or two shots; five or six received placebo; per-sample allocation not given. Sample collection was performed on day 63 after the first vaccine or placebo injection. This rearrangement joins TRBV7-2 to TRBJ2-7; D ambiguous. The clonotype originates from a person aged 18 to 59 who received the Ad26.COV2.S COVID-19 vaccine or a placebo. The sample consisted of peripheral blood, taken in a trial of Ad26.COV2.S vaccine versus placebo. The CDR3 DNA is TGTGCCAGCAGCCGTATGCTTGTGTCGGAATACGAGCAGTACTTC. Protein sequence: CASSRMLVSEYEQYF.